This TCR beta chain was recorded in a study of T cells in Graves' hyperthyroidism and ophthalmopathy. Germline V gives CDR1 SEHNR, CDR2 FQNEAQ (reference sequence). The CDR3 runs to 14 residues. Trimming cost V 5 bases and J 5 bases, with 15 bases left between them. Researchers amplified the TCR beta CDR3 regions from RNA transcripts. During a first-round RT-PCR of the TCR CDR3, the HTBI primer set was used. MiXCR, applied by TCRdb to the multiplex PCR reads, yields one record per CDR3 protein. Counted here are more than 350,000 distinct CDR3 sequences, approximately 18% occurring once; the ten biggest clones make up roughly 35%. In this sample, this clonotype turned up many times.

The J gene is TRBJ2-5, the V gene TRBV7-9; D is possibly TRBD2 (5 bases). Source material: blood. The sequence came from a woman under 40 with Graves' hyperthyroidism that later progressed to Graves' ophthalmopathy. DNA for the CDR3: TGTGCCAGCAGCCCCTCCGGACCGGGGGAGACCCAGTACTTC. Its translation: CASSPSGPGETQYF.